This record looks at one TCR beta chain sequence and its context. These data are taken from a study of control samples from healthy donors and cancer patients. Trimming took off 10 bases at V and 3 bases at J, with 18 bases between the two ends. The CDR3 extends over 15 amino acids. Germline CDR1 and CDR2: SGHTA and FQGNSA. Profiling relied on immunoSEQ multiplex PCR, and the TCRdb table lists in-frame clones only, not all of them. The sample includes 100,000 to 120,000 clones, 85% to 90% of them seen just once. The sample was PBMCs. The receptor was derived from a woman aged 55-70 years with lung cancer. The chain joins TRBV7-2 to TRBJ2-2, with D perhaps matching TRBD1 (6 bases). CDR3 in DNA: TGTGCCACCAAACAGGGATTTGGGTACACCGGGGAGCTGTTTTTT. It is translated as CATKQGFGYTGELFF.